This T cell receptor (beta chain) was observed in a study of cytomegalovirus exposure and HLA in healthy donors. V shed 1 base and J shed 1 base, with 8 bases lying between them. The germline CDR1 and CDR2 sequences are MGHDK and SYGVNS. This CDR3 is built from 15 residues. With 60 Vbeta and 13 Jbeta primers, the PCR was carried out. Assay used: immunoSEQ multiplex PCR; TCRdb lists only in-frame clones, some missing. The profile covers about 120,000 clones, with approximately 80% appearing a single time and less than 2.5% taken by the ten largest. Whole-study results and caveats: As a later analysis showed, a missense DCLRE1C variant was linked to trimming of TCR beta V- and J-genes. By a later analysis, the bulk of CMV-associated TCR beta chains appeared HLA-restricted. According to reports, the classifier identified cytomegalovirus status with high specificity and sensitivity.

In regard to this clone: Its antigen is unidentified.

The rearrangement joins TRBV25-1 to TRBJ1-5; D is uncertain. The TCR was taken from a woman aged 40 to 50 in good health and CMV-seronegative. Sequencing was carried out using PBMCs. This CDR3 is CASSESGISNQPQHF. The CDR3 bases are TGTGCCAGCAGTGAATCCGGGATAAGCAATCAGCCCCAGCATTTT.